This entry lists 14 T cell receptor beta chains sequenced from one sample in a study of blood T cell repertoires in COVID-19 (dated by TCRdb to the early 2020s). The library was produced with the immunoSEQ multiplex PCR assay. The table comes from immuneACCESS by way of TCRdb, which keeps in-frame sequences with V and J called. Part of the clones is missing from these tables; in studies checked, under half for an unresolved V gene and the rest for unknown reasons. The sample yields roughly 120,000 clones; 82% were counted once. 7.9% of the sample rests with the top ten. Sequenced: peripheral blood. These TCRs come from a man between 65 and 85 years old with acute or convalescent COVID-19.

The CDR3 loop reads CASMETSLGTEAFF. The CDR3, as DNA: TGTGCCAGCATGGAGACCTCTTTGGGCACTGAAGCTTTCTTT. The rearrangement links TRBV2 to TRBJ1-1; D is uncertain. The CDR3 loop spans 14 amino acids. Deletions cut 7 bases from V and 4 bases from J, with 16 bases between. Germline values: CDR1 SNHLY, CDR2 FYNNEI.

The chain carries TRBV5-1 and TRBJ1-1, with TRBD1 matching over 7 bases. From germline, CDR1 is SGHRS and CDR2 YFSETQ. This CDR3 has 14 residues. Trimming took 4 bases from V and 5 from J; bases not matched to a gene: 8. In nucleotides, the CDR3 is TGCGCCAGCAGCCTAAGACAGGGTTCAACTGAAGCTTTCTTT. This translates into CASSLRQGSTEAFF.

This clone came up once. The V gene is TRBV2, the J gene TRBJ1-4, with a weak D call TRBD1 (5 bases). V shed 6 bases and J shed 0 bases, with 8 bases lying between them. CDR1 and CDR2 (germline): SNHLY, FYNNEI. CDR3 length: 14 residues. CDR3 sequence: CASRRQSTNEKLFF. CDR3 DNA: TGTGCCAGCAGGAGACAGTCAACTAATGAAAAACTGTTTTTT.

The chain joins TRBV5-1 to TRBJ2-3, with TRBD1 identical over 7 bases. V gave up 7 bases and J gave up 3 bases; unmatched junction bases: 11. Germline values: CDR1 SGHRS, CDR2 YFSETQ. The CDR3 length is 15 residues. The CDR3 nucleotides read TGCGCCAGCGACTCGACAGGGTCTCGTACAGATACGCAGTATTTT. Translated, it gives CASDSTGSRTDTQYF.

The V gene is TRBV5-1, the J gene TRBJ2-7; TRBD1 aligns across 8 bases. This CDR3 region has 16 residues. J lost 5 bases, V lost 3 bases, and 13 bases had no gene match. CDR1 and CDR2 from the germline V gene are SGHRS and YFSETQ. CDR3 sequence reads: CASSSSPDRAWNEQYF. The DNA of the CDR3 is TGCGCCAGCAGCTCATCTCCGGACAGGGCTTGGAACGAGCAGTACTTC.

The gene calls are TRBV7-9 and TRBJ1-6; no clear D. CDR3 length: 14 residues. Trimming left V 1 base short and J 9 bases short, with 10 bases between. Germline assignment: CDR1 SEHNR and CDR2 FQNEAQ (reference sequence). This chain's CDR3 is CASSLEIASSPLHF. CDR3 bases: TGTGCCAGCAGCTTAGAGATAGCGAGTTCACCCCTCCACTTT.

This sequence joins TRBV7-9 and TRBJ1-1; tentative D call: TRBD1 (5 bases). The V and J ends lost 1 base and 11 bases respectively, with 14 bases between them. CDR3 length: 13 amino acids. Germline assignment: CDR1 SEHNR and CDR2 FQNEAQ (reference sequence). The CDR3 nucleotides read TGTGCCAGCAGCTTAGGGACAAGCCCAGGGGCTTTCTTT. It is translated as CASSLGTSPGAFF.

This clone was observed a single time. V is TRBV5-6 and J is TRBJ1-6, with a tentative D call TRBD1 (6 bases). CDR1 SGHDT and CDR2 YYEEEE come from the germline V gene. V was shortened by 0 bases and J by 9 bases, with 16 bases between the two germline ends. CDR3 length: 16 residues. CDR3 nucleotides: TGTGCCAGCAGCTTGGCCTCAGGCAGGGGAGTTTCACCCCTCCACTTT. Encoded protein: CASSLASGRGVSPLHF. Using reference TRBV5-6 and TRBJ1-6 for the parts outside the CDR3, the full variable domain is DAGVTQSPTHLIKTRGQQVTLRCSPKSGHDTVSWYQQALGQGPQFIFQYYEEEERQRGNFPDRFSGHQFPNYSSELNVNALLLGDSALYLCASSLASGRGVSPLHFGNGTRLTVT.

This chain uses TRBV19 with TRBJ1-1, with TRBD1 identical over 7 bases. The CDR3 consists of 16 residues. The germline V gene has CDR1 LNHDA and CDR2 SQIVND (reference sequence). Trimming removed 7 bases from V and 0 bases from J; junction bases left unmatched: 11. The CDR3 coding sequence is TGTGCCAGTAACCCCAGGGACAGAGCCCTGAACACTGAAGCTTTCTTT. Amino acid sequence: CASNPRDRALNTEAFF.

V usage is TRBV11-2 and J usage is TRBJ2-5; possible D gene TRBD1, 6 bases. Trimming stripped 4 bases from V and 0 bases from J, with 9 bases between. This CDR3 has 14 amino acids. The germline gives CDR1 SGHAT, CDR2 FQNNGV. The CDR3 loop is CASSYGQYQETQYF. In DNA, the CDR3 is TGTGCCAGCAGCTACGGACAGTACCAAGAGACCCAGTACTTC. Full variable domain (rest looked up from reference TRBV11-2 and TRBJ2-5): EAGVAQSPRYKIIEKRQSVAFWCNPISGHATLYWYQQILGQGPKLLIQFQNNGVVDDSQLPKDRFSAERLKGVDSTLKIQPAKLEDSAVYLCASSYGQYQETQYFGPGTRLLVL.

The chain carries TRBV5-1 and TRBJ1-4; 9 nucleotides match TRBD1. The germline gives CDR1 SGHRS, CDR2 YFSETQ. The CDR3 is 14 residues long. J was trimmed by 8 bases and V by 4 bases; bases with no gene match: 6. The CDR3 region has the DNA TGCGCCAGCAGCCAAACCGGGACAGGGGAAAAACTGTTTTTT. It encodes CASSQTGTGEKLFF. Based on the CDR3 plus reference TRBV5-1 and TRBJ1-4, the full variable domain is KAGVTQTPRYLIKTRGQQVTLSCSPISGHRSVSWYQQTPGQGLQFLFEYFSETQRNKGNFPGRFSGRQFSNSRSEMNVSTLELGDSALYLCASSQTGTGEKLFFGSGTQLSVL.

V gene TRBV6-6 combines with J gene TRBJ1-1; weak D call: TRBD1 (6 bases). The CDR3 is 12 residues long. Deletions cut 7 bases from V and 10 bases from J, with 16 bases between. From germline, CDR1 is MNHNY and CDR2 SVGAGI (reference sequence). In DNA form, the CDR3 reads TGTGCCAGCAACGAACCACAGGGCGCAGCTTTCTTT. This encodes CASNEPQGAAFF.

This clone came up once. The J gene is TRBJ2-3, the V gene TRBV9, with 7 bases matching TRBD1. The CDR3 totals 16 residues. The V and J ends lost 2 bases and 4 bases, in that order; junction bases with no gene match: 10. Germline CDR1 reads SGDLS; CDR2 reads YYNGEE. The CDR3 DNA sequence: TGTGCCAGCAGCGTTTTCGGGGACAGTAGCGCAGATACGCAGTATTTT. This encodes CASSVFGDSSADTQYF. The full variable domain, completed using reference TRBV9 and TRBJ2-3, is DSGVTQTPKHLITATGQRVTLRCSPRSGDLSVYWYQQSLDQGLQFLIQYYNGEERAKGNILERFSAQQFPDLHSELNLSSLELGDSALYFCASSVFGDSSADTQYFGPGTRLTVL.

The CDR3 here is CASSQNTQGDTQYF. The CDR3 region has the DNA TGTGCCAGCAGTCAGAACACCCAGGGAGATACGCAGTATTTT. This rearrangement joins TRBV6-4 to TRBJ2-3; D possibly corresponds to TRBD1 (5 bases). CDR3 size: 14 residues. V was clipped by 5 bases and J by 5 bases, with 14 bases between them. Looked up from germline, CDR1 is MRHNA and CDR2 is SNTAGT.